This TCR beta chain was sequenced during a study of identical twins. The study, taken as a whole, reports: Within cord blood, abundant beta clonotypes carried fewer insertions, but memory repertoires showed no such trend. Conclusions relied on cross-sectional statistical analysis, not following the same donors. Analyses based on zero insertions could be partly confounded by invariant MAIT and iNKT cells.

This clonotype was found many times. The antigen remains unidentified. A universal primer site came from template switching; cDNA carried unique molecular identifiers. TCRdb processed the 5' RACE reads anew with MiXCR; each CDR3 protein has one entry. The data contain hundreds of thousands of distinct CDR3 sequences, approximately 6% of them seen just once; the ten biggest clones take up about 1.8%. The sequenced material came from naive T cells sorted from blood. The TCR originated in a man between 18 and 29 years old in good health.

The CDR3 nucleotides are TGTGCCAGCAGCTTTTCCCAGGGGCAGGCGCAGTATTTT. This sequence encodes CASSFSQGQAQYF. V and J are TRBV7-2 and TRBJ2-3; D might be TRBD1 (6 bases). The length of the CDR3 is 13 residues. CDR1 and CDR2 (germline): SGHTA, FQGNSA. Trimming cost V 3 bases and J 10 bases, with 14 bases left between them. The variable domain in full, with the rest retrieved from reference TRBV7-2 and TRBJ2-3, is GAGVSQSPSNKVTEKGKDVELRCDPISGHTALYWYRQSLGQGLEFLIYFQGNSAPDKSGLPSDRFSAERTGGSVSTLTIQRTQQEDSAVYLCASSFSQGQAQYFGPGTRLTVL.